Sequencing of this TCR beta chain was carried out in a study of blood T cell repertoires in COVID-19 (dated by TCRdb to the early 2020s). Regarding the research as a whole: Samples from collaborators originated in the United States, Italy and Spain and spanned both the acute and convalescent phases of COVID-19. The repertoires were released in a freely available public database intended as a resource for research on the immune response to SARS-CoV-2. The sample metadata nearly always contained a de-identified subject ID, COVID-19 status, age in years and sex. The material from the prospective study consisted of cDNA or gDNA derived from T cells, B-cell-depleted T cells, or PBMCs. Samples came from the ongoing ImmuneRACE study (first 160 participants) plus 1,254 subjects from 6 global collaborators. HLA class I and class II types, where available, came from metadata supplied by the sample provider rather than from assay-based typing. Subjects who had been exposed to COVID-19, were actively infected with it, or had recovered from it provided the deeply sampled blood TCRbeta repertoires that made up the dataset. What the research found in general, with its limitations: The amount of clinical and demographic metadata varied by source and participant and was provided uncurated.

The CDR3 spans 16 residues, from the cysteine through the phenylalanine. Kept here is only the CDR3 DNA, which spans 48 bases and is read in frame from base 1. After removal of 6 bases from V and 6 bases from J, the junction retains 13 bases not matched to a gene. The CDR1 and CDR2 encoded by the germline V gene are SGHTA and FQGTGA. TCRbeta CDR3 regions were amplified from genomic DNA by means of the immunoSEQ Assay, a bias-controlled multiplex PCR. In the source study's methods: Nucleated cell counts per sample were estimated from amplification of reference gene primers within the assay. To quantify the absolute abundance of each unique TCRbeta CDR3 rearrangement, sequence reads were collapsed and filtered. For each sample, productive Simpson clonality was calculated as the square root of Simpson's diversity index over productive rearrangements. TCRdb retrieved this table from immuneACCESS and kept in-frame rearrangements only. Not all clones are present; in checked studies, unresolved V genes account for under half, and no reason is known for the remainder. The DNA was the basis for D and trimming; V, J and clone size are from that table. The sample table lists about 520,000 clones, approximately 85% of them with a count of one. More than 3% of the sample rests with the top ten.

Details on this clone: This receptor's antigen is unknown. Base quality data are lacking; no much larger clone is found one base away.

The collaborating institutions used their own protocols to collect whole blood in K2EDTA tubes. For TCRbeta analysis, collaborators shipped samples in one of three forms: frozen whole blood, isolated PBMCs, or DNA extracted from either of those sample types. Recombination linked TRBV7-3 to TRBJ1-5, with 8 bases in between that match TRBD1. The clonotype was recovered from a human donor in a cohort sampled during active COVID-19. Sequencing was performed on peripheral blood. CDR3 loop: CASSSDGQGAFQPQHF. The DNA sequence follows: TGTGCCAGCAGTTCGGACGGACAGGGAGCCTTTCAGCCCCAGCATTTT.